This paragraph reports one T cell receptor (beta chain). What this receptor recognizes is not known. One base away there is no much larger clone; base qualities are not given. These data originate in a study of blood T cell repertoires in COVID-19 (dated by TCRdb to the early 2020s). Background on the whole study: Collaborator samples came from the United States, Italy and Spain and covered acute and convalescent phases of COVID-19. The prospective study material was composed of cDNA or gDNA derived from T cells, B-cell-depleted T cells, or PBMCs. Subjects who had been exposed to COVID-19, were actively infected with it, or had recovered from it provided the deeply sampled blood TCRbeta repertoires that made up the dataset. The repertoires were released in a freely available public database intended as a resource for research on the immune response to SARS-CoV-2. Samples were obtained from the ongoing ImmuneRACE study (first 160 participants) and from approximately 1,200 subjects provided by 6 global collaborators. A de-identified subject ID, COVID-19 status, age in years and sex were almost always included in the sample metadata. Where HLA class I and class II types were available, the types were taken from metadata supplied by the sample provider, not from assay-based typing. Summary of the overall study and its limitations: How much clinical and demographic metadata was included differed by source and by participant, and the metadata was provided uncurated.

Whole blood was collected in K2EDTA tubes by collaborating institutions according to the institutions' own protocols. For TCRbeta analysis, collaborators shipped samples in one of three forms: frozen whole blood, isolated PBMCs, or DNA extracted from either of those sample types. The cysteine opens and the phenylalanine closes a CDR3 of 15 amino acids. Here the CDR3 DNA is all that survives: 45 bases in frame from base 1. Trimming leaves V shorter by 4 bases and J shorter by 1 base, with the junction holding 7 bases beyond the gene matches. From a lookup of the germline V gene, CDR1 and CDR2 are SGHTA and FQGNSA. TCRbeta CDR3 regions were amplified from genomic DNA using the immunoSEQ Assay, a bias-controlled multiplex PCR. As for how the authors treated the data: The number of nucleated cells in each sample was estimated from the amplification of reference gene primers within the assay. To quantify the absolute abundance of each unique TCRbeta CDR3 rearrangement, sequence reads were collapsed and filtered. For each sample, productive Simpson clonality was calculated as the square root of Simpson's diversity index over productive rearrangements. The table comes from immuneACCESS by way of TCRdb, which keeps in-frame sequences with V and J called. Part of the clones is missing from these tables; in studies checked, under half for an unresolved V gene and the rest for unknown reasons. V, J and clone size are taken as reported in that table, and D and trimming were inferred from the DNA itself. The sample data list approximately 52,000 clones, and around 84% of these were observed just once. 10% to 15% of the sample goes to the ten largest clones.

Recombination connected TRBV7-2 to TRBJ2-7; 7 of the junction bases match TRBD2. Sequencing was done on a sample of peripheral blood. This TCR derives from a woman of 80 years or more with acute or convalescent COVID-19. The DNA sequence follows: TGTGCCAGCAGCTCGAGCGGGGCCGTTTCCTACGAGCAGTACTTC. Translated, this is CASSSSGAVSYEQYF.